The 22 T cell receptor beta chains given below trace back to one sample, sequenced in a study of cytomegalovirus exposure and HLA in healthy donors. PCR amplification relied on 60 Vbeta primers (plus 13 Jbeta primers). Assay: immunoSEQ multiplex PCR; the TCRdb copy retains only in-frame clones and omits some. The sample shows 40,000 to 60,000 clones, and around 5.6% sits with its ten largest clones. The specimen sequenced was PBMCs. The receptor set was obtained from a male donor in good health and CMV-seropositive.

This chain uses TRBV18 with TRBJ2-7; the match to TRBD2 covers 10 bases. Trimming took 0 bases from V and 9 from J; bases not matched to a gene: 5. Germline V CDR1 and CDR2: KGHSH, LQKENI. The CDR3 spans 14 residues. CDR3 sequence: CASSPPALAGLQYF. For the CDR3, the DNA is TGTGCCAGCTCACCACCCGCACTAGCGGGGCTGCAGTACTTC.

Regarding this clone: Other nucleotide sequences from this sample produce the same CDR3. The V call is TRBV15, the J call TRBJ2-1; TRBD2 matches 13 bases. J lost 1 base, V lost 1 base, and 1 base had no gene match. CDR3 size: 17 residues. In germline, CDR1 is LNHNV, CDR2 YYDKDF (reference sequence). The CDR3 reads CATSRVLAGGSYNEQFF. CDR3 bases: TGTGCCACCAGCAGAGTACTAGCGGGAGGGTCCTACAATGAGCAGTTCTTC.

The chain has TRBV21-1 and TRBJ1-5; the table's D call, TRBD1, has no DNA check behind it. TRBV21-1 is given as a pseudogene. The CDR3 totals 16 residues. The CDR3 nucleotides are TGTGCCAGCAGCAACCGGGACAGTAGCCTGAGTCAGCCCCAGCATTTT. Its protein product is CASSNRDSSLSQPQHF.

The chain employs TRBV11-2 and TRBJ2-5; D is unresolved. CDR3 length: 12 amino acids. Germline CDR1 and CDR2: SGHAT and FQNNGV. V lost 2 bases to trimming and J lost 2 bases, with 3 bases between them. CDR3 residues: CASSLTQETQYF. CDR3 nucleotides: TGTGCCAGCAGCTTAACTCAAGAGACCCAGTACTTC.

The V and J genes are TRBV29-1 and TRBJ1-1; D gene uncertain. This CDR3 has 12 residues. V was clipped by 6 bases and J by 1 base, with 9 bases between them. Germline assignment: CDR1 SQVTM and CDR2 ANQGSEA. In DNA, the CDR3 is TGCAGCGTCCTGGGAGGGAACACTGAAGCTTTCTTT. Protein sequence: CSVLGGNTEAFF.

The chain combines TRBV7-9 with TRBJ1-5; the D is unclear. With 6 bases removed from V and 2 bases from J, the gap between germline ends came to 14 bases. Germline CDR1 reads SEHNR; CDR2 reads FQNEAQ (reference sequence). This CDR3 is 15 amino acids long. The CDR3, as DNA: TGTGCCAGCAGTAATCAGGCCCCAGGCAATCAGCCCCAGCATTTT. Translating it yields CASSNQAPGNQPQHF.

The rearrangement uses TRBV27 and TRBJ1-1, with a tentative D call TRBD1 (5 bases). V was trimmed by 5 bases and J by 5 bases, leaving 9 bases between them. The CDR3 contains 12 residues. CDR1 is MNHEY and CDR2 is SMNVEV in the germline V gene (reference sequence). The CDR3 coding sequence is TGTGCCAGCAGTGAGGGGAGGACTGAAGCTTTCTTT. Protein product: CASSEGRTEAFF.

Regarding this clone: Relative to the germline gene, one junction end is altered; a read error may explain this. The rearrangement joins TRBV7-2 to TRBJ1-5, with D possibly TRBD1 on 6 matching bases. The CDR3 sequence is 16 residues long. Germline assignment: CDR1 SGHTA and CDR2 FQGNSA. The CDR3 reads CASSFTGPRGNRPQHF. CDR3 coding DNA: TGTGCCAGCAGCTTTACCGGGCCCAGGGGCAATCGGCCCCAGCATTTT. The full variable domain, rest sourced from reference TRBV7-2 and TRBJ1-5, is GAGVSQSPSNKVTEKGKDVELRCDPISGHTALYWYRQSLGQGLEFLIYFQGNSAPDKSGLPSDRFSAERTGGSVSTLTIQRTQQEDSAVYLCASSFTGPRGNRPQHFGDGTRLSIL.

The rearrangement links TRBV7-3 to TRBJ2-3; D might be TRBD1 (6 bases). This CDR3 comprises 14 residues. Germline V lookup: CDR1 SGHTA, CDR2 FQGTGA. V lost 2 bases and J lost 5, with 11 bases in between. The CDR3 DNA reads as TGTGCCAGCAGCTTAGGGACAAGTCAAGATACGCAGTATTTT. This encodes CASSLGTSQDTQYF.

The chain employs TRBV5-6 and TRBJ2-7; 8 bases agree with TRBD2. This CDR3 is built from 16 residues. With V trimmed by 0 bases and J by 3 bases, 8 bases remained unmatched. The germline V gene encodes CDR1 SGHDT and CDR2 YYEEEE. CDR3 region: CASSLVSGGASYEQYF. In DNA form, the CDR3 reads TGTGCCAGCAGCTTGGTTTCGGGGGGGGCCAGCTACGAGCAGTACTTC.

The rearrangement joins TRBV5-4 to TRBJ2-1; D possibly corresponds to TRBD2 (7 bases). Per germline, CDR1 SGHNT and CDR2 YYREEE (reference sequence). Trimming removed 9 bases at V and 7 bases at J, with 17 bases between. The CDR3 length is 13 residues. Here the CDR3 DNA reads TGTGCCACTGGGGGGGCCTCTAGAAATGAGCAGTTCTTC. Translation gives CATGGASRNEQFF. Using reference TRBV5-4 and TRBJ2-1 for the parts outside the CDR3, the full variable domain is ETGVTQSPTHLIKTRGQQVTLRCSSQSGHNTVSWYQQALGQGPQFIFQYYREEENGRGNFPPRFSGLQFPNYSSELNVNALELDDSALYLCATGGASRNEQFFGPGTRLTVL.

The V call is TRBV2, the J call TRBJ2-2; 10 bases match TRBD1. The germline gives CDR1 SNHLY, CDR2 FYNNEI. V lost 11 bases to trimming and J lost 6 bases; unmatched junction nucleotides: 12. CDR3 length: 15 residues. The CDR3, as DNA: TGTGCCGGATCGACAGGGGGCAGCTGGGCCGGGGAGCTGTTTTTT. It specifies CAGSTGGSWAGELFF.

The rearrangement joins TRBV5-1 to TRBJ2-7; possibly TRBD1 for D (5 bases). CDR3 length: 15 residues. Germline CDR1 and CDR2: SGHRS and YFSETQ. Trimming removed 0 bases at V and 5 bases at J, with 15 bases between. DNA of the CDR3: TGCGCCAGCAGCTTGGAAGGGCAGGGTTTGGACGAGCAGTACTTC. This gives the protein CASSLEGQGLDEQYF.

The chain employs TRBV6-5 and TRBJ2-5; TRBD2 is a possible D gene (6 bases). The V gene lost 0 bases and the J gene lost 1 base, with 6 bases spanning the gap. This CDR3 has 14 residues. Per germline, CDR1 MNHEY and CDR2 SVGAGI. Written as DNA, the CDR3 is TGTGCCAGCAGTTACTCGGGACTCCAAGAGACCCAGTACTTC. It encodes CASSYSGLQETQYF.

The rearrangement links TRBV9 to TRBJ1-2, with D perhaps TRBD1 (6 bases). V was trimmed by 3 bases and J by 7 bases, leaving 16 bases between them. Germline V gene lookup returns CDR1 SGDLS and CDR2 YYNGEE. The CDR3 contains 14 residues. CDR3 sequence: CASSAETTRGGYTF. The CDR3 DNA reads TGTGCCAGCAGCGCAGAGACAACCAGGGGTGGCTACACCTTC.

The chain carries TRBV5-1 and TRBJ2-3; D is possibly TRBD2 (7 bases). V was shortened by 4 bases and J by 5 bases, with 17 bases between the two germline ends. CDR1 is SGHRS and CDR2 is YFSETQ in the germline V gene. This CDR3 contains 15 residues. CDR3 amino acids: CASSPPGGRGDTQYF. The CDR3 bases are TGCGCCAGCAGCCCCCCGGGGGGCCGGGGAGATACGCAGTATTTT. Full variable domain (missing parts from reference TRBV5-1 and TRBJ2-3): KAGVTQTPRYLIKTRGQQVTLSCSPISGHRSVSWYQQTPGQGLQFLFEYFSETQRNKGNFPGRFSGRQFSNSRSEMNVSTLELGDSALYLCASSPPGGRGDTQYFGPGTRLTVL.

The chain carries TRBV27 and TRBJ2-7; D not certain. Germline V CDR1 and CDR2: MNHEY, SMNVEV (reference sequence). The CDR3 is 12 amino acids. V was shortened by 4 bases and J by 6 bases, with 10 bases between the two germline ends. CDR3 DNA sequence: TGTGCCAGCAGTTCCCACAGTCTCGAGCAGTACTTC. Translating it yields CASSSHSLEQYF.

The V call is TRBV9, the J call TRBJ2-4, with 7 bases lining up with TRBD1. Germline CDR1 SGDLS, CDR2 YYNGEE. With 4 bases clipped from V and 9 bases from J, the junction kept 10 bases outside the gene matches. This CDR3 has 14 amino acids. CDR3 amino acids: CASSPGGWPGIQYF. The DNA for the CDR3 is TGTGCCAGCAGCCCAGGGGGATGGCCGGGCATTCAGTACTTC.

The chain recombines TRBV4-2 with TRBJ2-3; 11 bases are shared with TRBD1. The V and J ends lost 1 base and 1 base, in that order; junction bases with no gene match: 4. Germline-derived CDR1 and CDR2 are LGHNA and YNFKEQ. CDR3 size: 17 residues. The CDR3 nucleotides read TGTGCCAGCAGCCAAGTTAGGGACAGGGGGGGCACAGATACGCAGTATTTT. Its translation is CASSQVRDRGGTDTQYF.

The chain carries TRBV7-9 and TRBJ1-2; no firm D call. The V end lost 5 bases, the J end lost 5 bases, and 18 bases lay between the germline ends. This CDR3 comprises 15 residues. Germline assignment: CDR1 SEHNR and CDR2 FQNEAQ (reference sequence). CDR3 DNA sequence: TGTGCCAGCAGCCAATTACGTCGTCTCGAGTATGGCTACACCTTC. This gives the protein CASSQLRRLEYGYTF.

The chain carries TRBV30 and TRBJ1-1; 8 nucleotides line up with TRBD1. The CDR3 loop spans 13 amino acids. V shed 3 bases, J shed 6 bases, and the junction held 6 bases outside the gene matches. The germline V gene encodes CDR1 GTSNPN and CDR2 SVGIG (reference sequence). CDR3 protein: CAWSQGAGAEAFF. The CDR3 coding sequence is TGTGCCTGGAGCCAGGGGGCTGGGGCTGAAGCTTTCTTT.

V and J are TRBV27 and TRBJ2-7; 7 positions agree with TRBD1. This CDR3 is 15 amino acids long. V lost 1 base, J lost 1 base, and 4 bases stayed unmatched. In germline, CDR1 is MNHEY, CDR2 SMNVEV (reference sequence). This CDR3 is CASSLWGTESYEQYF. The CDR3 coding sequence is TGTGCCAGCAGTTTATGGGGGACAGAGTCCTACGAGCAGTACTTC.